Listed here are 10 T cell receptor beta chains from one sample, sequenced in a study of T cell responses to AZD1222 COVID-19 vaccine. Generated by immunoSEQ multiplex PCR, the TCRdb table keeps only in-frame clones and is missing some. This table has approximately 130,000 clones, 70% to 90% appearing once. The sequenced sample was peripheral blood, obtained 28 days after the second dose of the MenACWY control vaccine. The receptors were gathered from an adult who received the MenACWY meningococcal vaccine as a control.

This clone showed up just once. The chain couples TRBV27 to TRBJ2-6, with no clear D. The CDR3 has 16 amino acids. In germline, CDR1 is MNHEY, CDR2 SMNVEV (reference sequence). V was cut by 4 bases and J by 2 bases, with 12 bases left in between. The CDR3 DNA follows: TGTGCCAGCAGTTCGTTACCAGGAACTGGGGCCAACGTCCTGACTTTC. The encoded protein is CASSSLPGTGANVLTF.

This rearrangement joins TRBV2 to TRBJ2-3; 7 bases agree with TRBD2. The CDR3 has 15 residues. Per germline, CDR1 SNHLY and CDR2 FYNNEI. V lost 4 bases, J lost 2 bases, and 6 bases stayed unmatched. The CDR3 coding sequence is TGTGCCAGCAGTGGCGGAGCGGGGTCCACAGATACGCAGTATTTT. As protein: CASSGGAGSTDTQYF.

The chain employs TRBV7-2 and TRBJ1-3; a possible D gene is TRBD1 (5 bases). The V end was cut by 3 bases, the J end by 1 base, with 22 bases between. The CDR3 has 19 amino acids. Germline-derived CDR1 and CDR2 are SGHTA and FQGNSA. CDR3 in DNA: TGTGCCAGCAGCTTGCCCGTGGGACCGGGACGCCTGTCTGGAAACACCATATATTTT. Its translation: CASSLPVGPGRLSGNTIYF.

This clone was counted a few times. The chain has TRBV3-1 (or the pseudogene TRBV3-2) and TRBJ1-6, with TRBD1 as a possible D gene (6 bases). The length of the CDR3 is 14 residues. CDR1 is LGHDT and CDR2 is YNNKEL in the germline V gene (reference sequence). V lost 6 bases and J lost 6, with 12 bases in between. DNA of the CDR3: TGTGCCAGCAGGCTACAGGGTGGTAATTCACCCCTCCACTTT. Protein product: CASRLQGGNSPLHF.

This clone occurred once. CDR3 bases: TGTGCCATCAGTGAGTCGAGGGGGATCGACGGTTCACCCCTCCACTTT. It specifies CAISESRGIDGSPLHF. The genes are TRBV10-3 and TRBJ1-6, with D perhaps TRBD1 (6 bases). The ends were cut back, 0 bases at V and 9 bases at J, with 15 bases in the middle. This CDR3 spans 16 amino acids. The germline gives CDR1 ENHRY, CDR2 SYGVKD.

The table lists this clone with a few counts. The V and J genes are TRBV6-5 and TRBJ1-4, with D uncertain. This CDR3 comprises 14 residues. Germline CDR1 is MNHEY and CDR2 is SVGAGI. V was cut by 5 bases and J by 6 bases, with 13 bases left in between. This CDR3 reads CASSMGNGDEKLFF. The CDR3 DNA sequence: TGTGCCAGCAGTATGGGAAACGGGGATGAAAAACTGTTTTTT.

The chain employs TRBV6-5 and TRBJ2-7, with D perhaps matching TRBD2 (6 bases). Germline V gene data show CDR1 as MNHEY and CDR2 as SVGAGI. Trimming cost V 5 bases and J 0 bases, with 11 bases left between them. CDR3 length: 14 residues. CDR3 sequence reads: CASSSLASSYEQYF. The CDR3 nucleotides read TGTGCCAGCAGTAGCCTAGCGAGCTCCTACGAGCAGTACTTC.

This chain connects TRBV19 to TRBJ1-1; TRBD1 matches at 10 bases. J gave up 4 bases and V 5 bases, and 10 bases lay outside the gene matches. The CDR3 contains 16 residues. Looked up from germline, CDR1 is LNHDA and CDR2 is SQIVND (reference sequence). The CDR3 region has the DNA TGTGCCAGTAGTCCCCGGGACAGGGGAATGGCCACTGAAGCTTTCTTT. It translates to CASSPRDRGMATEAFF. The complete variable domain, with remaining parts taken from reference TRBV19 and TRBJ1-1, reads DGGITQSPKYLFRKEGQNVTLSCEQNLNHDAMYWYRQDPGQGLRLIYYSQIVNDFQKGDIAEGYSVSREKKESFPLTVTSAQKNPTAFYLCASSPRDRGMATEAFFGQGTRLTVV.

This sequence joins TRBV2 and TRBJ2-3; the D gene is possibly TRBD2 (5 bases). The V gene lost 5 bases and the J gene lost 3 bases, with 15 bases spanning the gap. CDR1 is SNHLY, CDR2 FYNNEI, per germline. The length of the CDR3 is 15 residues. CDR3 coding DNA: TGTGCCAGCAGTCGAACTGCGGGCCTGACAGATACGCAGTATTTT. Protein product: CASSRTAGLTDTQYF.

The CDR3 spells CASSKRQGSSYNEQFF. CDR3 bases: TGTGCCAGCAGCAAGAGACAGGGTAGCTCCTACAATGAGCAGTTCTTC. The rearrangement links TRBV11-3 to TRBJ2-1; 7 bases match TRBD1. Losses at the gene ends were 5 bases for V and 0 bases for J; bases not matched to a gene: 7. The CDR3 extends over 16 amino acids. Germline V gene lookup returns CDR1 SGHNT and CDR2 YENEEA.